A single sample gave rise to the 3 T cell receptor beta chains below, sequenced in a study of T cell clonality in common variable immunodeficiency. Clones were read by immunoSEQ multiplex PCR, and TCRdb kept only the in-frame ones, dropping some. The data show under 35,000 clones, with none appearing a single time. The specimen was peripheral blood mononuclear cells. These receptor sequences come from a person between 18 and 70 years old in good health.

This clone was detected many times. The CDR3 extends 3 residues past the end of the read, so its final part is completed from the germline J gene. The chain is built from TRBV5-4 and TRBJ2-1; perhaps TRBD1 as D (6 bases). Between the trimmed V and J ends, which lost 0 bases and 6 bases, there was a span of 13 bases. This CDR3 region has 15 residues. The germline gives CDR1 SGHNT, CDR2 YYREEE (reference sequence). The part of the CDR3 DNA that was read is TGTGCCAGCAGCTTGGGAGGGGGTCTGTTCAATGAG. Translating gives CASSLGGGLFNE. The entire CDR3 sequence reads CASSLGGGLFNEQFF.

This clone was observed many times. The read stops 3 residues short of the end of the CDR3; the missing end is completed from the germline J gene. The rearrangement uses TRBV7-2 and TRBJ2-7; 8 nucleotides match TRBD1. The CDR3 has 15 amino acids. Germline CDR1 and CDR2: SGHTA and FQGNSA. V gave up 3 bases and J gave up 2 bases; unmatched junction bases: 6. This chain's CDR3 is CASSFRRTGTYEQYF. The DNA read from the CDR3 is TGTGCCAGCAGCTTTAGAAGGACAGGGACCTACGAG.

This clone was picked up many times. The CDR3 is cut off 3 residues early in the read; its end comes from the germline J gene. J is TRBJ2-5 and V is TRBV20-1, with D tentatively TRBD2 (5 bases). The germline V gene encodes CDR1 DFQATT and CDR2 SNEGSKA (reference sequence). Trimming stripped 1 base from V and 6 bases from J, with 12 bases between. The CDR3 is 13 amino acids. The CDR3 loop reads CSARVLAAKTQYF. The DNA read from the CDR3 is TGCAGTGCTAGAGTTCTAGCCGCGAAGACC.